This T cell receptor (beta chain) emerged from a study of memory CD4+ T cells and cytomegalovirus serostatus. Study background: Of the healthy Belgian adults, roughly ten were CMV seropositive and about 24 seronegative. Study-wide points: About 40% of the roughly 160 known CMV-associated TCRbeta sequences appeared in CD4+ memory.

Notes on this clone: Antigen: not known.

As handled by the study authors: Out-of-frame sequences were removed, leaving a few million distinct TCRbeta sequences. Only in-frame clones appear in the TCRdb table, and some are missing; sequencing was by immunoSEQ multiplex PCR. The V and J calls and the clone size are those of that table, but D and trimming were determined from the DNA. The table lists some 44,000 clones, about three quarters of them singletons. The sort gate was single viable CD3+CD4+CD8-CD45RO+ cells for memory CD4+ T cells. Germline V gene sequence: CDR1 MNHEY, CDR2 SVGAGI. Trimming removed 6 bases from V and 7 bases from J, with 18 bases in between. The CDR3 is 14 amino acids.

The rearrangement uses TRBV6-5 and TRBJ1-2; D possibly corresponds to TRBD1 (5 bases). The sequenced sample was memory CD4+ T cells from blood. This receptor was obtained from an adult in good health and CMV-seronegative. CDR3 in DNA: TGTGCCAGCAGCTCGGGGGAGTTAAGTCGTGGCTACACCTTC. It yields the protein CASSSGELSRGYTF.